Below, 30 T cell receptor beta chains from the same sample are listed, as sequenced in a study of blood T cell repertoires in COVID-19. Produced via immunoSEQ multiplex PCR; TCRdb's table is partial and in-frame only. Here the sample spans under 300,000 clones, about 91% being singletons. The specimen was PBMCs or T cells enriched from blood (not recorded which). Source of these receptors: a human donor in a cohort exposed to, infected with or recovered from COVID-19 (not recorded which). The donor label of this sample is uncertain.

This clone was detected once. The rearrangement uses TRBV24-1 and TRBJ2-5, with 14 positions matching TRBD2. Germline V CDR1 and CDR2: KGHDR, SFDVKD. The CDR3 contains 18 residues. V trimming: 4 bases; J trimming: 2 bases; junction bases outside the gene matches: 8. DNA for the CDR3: TGTGCCACCAGTGAGGGGGGACTAGCGGGGGCCCAACAAGAGACCCAGTACTTC. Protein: CATSEGGLAGAQQETQYF.

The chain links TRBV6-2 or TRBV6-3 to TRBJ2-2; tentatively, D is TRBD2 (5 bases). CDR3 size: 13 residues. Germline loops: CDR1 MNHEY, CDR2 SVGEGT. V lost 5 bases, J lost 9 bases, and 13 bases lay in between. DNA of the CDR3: TGTGCCAGCAGTCCGCTGGGAGTCAGGGAGCTGTTTTTT. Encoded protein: CASSPLGVRELFF.

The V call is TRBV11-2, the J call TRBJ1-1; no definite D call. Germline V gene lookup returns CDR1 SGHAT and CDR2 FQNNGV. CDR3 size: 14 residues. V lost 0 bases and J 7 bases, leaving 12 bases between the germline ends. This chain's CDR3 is CASSLEVLGGEAFF. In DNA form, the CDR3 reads TGTGCCAGCAGCTTAGAGGTTCTTGGAGGTGAAGCTTTCTTT.

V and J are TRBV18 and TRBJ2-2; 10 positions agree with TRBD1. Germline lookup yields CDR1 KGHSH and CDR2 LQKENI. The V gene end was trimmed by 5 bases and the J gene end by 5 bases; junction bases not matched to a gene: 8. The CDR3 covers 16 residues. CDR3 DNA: TGTGCCAGCTCAAACCATCGGACAGGGGGGACCGGGGAGCTGTTTTTT. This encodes CASSNHRTGGTGELFF.

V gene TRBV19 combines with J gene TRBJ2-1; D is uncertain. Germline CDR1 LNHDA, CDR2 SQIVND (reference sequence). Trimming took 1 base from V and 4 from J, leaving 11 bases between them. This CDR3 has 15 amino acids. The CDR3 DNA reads TGTGCCAGTAGTATAGCCCTGCGGCCGTACAATGAGCAGTTCTTC. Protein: CASSIALRPYNEQFF.

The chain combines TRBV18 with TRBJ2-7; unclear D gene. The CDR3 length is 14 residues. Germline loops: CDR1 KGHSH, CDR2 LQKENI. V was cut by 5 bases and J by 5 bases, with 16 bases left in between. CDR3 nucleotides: TGTGCCAGCTCATCGGGTTTTACTGGCGACGAGCAGTACTTC. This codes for CASSSGFTGDEQYF. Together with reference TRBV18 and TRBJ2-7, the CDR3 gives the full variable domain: NAGVMQNPRHLVRRRGQEARLRCSPMKGHSHVYWYRQLPEEGLKFMVYLQKENIIDESGMPKERFSAEFPKEGPSILRIQQVVRGDSAAYFCASSSGFTGDEQYFGPGTRLTVT.

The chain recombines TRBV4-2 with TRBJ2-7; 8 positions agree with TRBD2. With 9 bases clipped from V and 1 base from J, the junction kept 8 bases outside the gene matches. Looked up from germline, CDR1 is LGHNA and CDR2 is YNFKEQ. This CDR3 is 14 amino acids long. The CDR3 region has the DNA TGTGCCAGTTCACCGGGACTAGGGTCCTACGAGCAGTACTTC. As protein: CASSPGLGSYEQYF.

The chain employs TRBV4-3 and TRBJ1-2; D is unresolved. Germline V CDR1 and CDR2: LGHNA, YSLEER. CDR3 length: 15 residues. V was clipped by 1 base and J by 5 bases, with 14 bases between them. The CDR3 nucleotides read TGCGCCAGCAGCCAAGGCGGGATCGTTAGTTATGGCTACACCTTC. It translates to CASSQGGIVSYGYTF.

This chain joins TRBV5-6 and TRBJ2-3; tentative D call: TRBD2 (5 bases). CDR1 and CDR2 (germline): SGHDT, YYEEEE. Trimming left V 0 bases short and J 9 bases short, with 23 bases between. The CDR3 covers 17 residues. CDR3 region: CASSLDFWVGSWRTQYF. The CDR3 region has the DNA TGTGCCAGCAGCTTGGATTTCTGGGTAGGGAGCTGGCGGACGCAGTATTTT.

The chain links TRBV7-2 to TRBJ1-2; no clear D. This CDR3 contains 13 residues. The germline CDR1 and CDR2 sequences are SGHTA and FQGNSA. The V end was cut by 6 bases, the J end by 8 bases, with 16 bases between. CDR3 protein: CASSLSGLRGYTF. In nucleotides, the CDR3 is TGTGCCAGCAGTCTCTCGGGGTTGAGGGGCTACACCTTC.

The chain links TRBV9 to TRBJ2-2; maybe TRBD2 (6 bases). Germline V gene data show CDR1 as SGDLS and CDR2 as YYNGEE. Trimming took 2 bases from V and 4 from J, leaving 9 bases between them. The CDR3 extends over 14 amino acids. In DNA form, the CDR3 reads TGTGCCAGCAGCGTTCGCGGGGCCACCGGGGAGCTGTTTTTT. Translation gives CASSVRGATGELFF. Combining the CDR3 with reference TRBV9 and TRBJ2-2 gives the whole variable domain DSGVTQTPKHLITATGQRVTLRCSPRSGDLSVYWYQQSLDQGLQFLIQYYNGEERAKGNILERFSAQQFPDLHSELNLSSLELGDSALYFCASSVRGATGELFFGEGSRLTVL.

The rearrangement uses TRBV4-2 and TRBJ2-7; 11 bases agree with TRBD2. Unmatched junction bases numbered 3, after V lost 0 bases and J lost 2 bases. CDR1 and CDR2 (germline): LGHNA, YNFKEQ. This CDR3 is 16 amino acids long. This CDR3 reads CASSQETSGNTYEQYF. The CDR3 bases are TGTGCCAGCAGCCAAGAGACTAGCGGGAACACCTACGAGCAGTACTTC.

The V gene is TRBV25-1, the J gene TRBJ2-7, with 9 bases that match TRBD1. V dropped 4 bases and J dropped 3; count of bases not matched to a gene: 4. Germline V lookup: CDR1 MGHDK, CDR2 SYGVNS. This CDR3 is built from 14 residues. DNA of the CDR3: TGTGCCAGCAGTGTTCCGGGACAGGGCTACGAGCAGTACTTC. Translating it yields CASSVPGQGYEQYF.

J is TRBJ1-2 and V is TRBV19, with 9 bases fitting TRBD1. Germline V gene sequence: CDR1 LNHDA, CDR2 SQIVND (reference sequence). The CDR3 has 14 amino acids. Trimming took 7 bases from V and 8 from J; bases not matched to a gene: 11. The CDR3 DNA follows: TGTGCCAGTACATTCGACAGGGGGGTTGGCGGCTACACCTTC. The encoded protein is CASTFDRGVGGYTF.

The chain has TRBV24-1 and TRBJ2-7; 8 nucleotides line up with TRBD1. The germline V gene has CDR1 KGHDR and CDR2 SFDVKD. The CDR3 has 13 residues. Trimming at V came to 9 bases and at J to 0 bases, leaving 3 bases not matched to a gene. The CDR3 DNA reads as TGTGCCACCGGGACAGGAACCTCCTACGAGCAGTACTTC. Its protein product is CATGTGTSYEQYF.

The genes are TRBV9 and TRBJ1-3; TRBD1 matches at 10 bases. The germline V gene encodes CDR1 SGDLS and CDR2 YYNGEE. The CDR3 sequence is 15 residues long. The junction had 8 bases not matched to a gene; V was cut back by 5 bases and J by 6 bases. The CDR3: CASRPGTGATNTIYF. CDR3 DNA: TGTGCCAGCAGACCCGGGACAGGGGCTACAAACACCATATATTTT.

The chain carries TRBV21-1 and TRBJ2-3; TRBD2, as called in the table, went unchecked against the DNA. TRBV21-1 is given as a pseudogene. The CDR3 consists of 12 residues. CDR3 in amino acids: CASSRLRDTQYF. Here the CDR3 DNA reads TGTGCCAGCAGCAGACTGCGGGATACGCAGTATTTT.

This CDR3 reads CASSATGTAGYGYTF. The CDR3 coding sequence is TGTGCCAGCAGCGCCACTGGCACGGCGGGCTATGGCTACACCTTC. The V call is TRBV27, the J call TRBJ1-2; D gene uncertain. Germline V gives CDR1 MNHEY, CDR2 SMNVEV (reference sequence). The CDR3 contains 15 residues. Trimming left V 6 bases short and J 4 bases short, with 18 bases between.

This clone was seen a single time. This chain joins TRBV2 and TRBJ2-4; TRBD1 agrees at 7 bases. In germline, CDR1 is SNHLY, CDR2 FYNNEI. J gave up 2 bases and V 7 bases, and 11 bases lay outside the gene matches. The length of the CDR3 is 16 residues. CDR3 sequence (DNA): TGTGCCAGCAAGAGGGGGCAGGGGATATCCAAAAACATTCAGTACTTC. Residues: CASKRGQGISKNIQYF.

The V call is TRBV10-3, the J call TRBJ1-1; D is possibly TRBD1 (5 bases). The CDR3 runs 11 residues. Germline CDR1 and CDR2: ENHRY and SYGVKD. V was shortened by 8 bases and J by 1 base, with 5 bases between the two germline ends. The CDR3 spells CAIGANTEAFF. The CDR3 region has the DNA TGTGCCATCGGGGCGAACACTGAAGCTTTCTTT.

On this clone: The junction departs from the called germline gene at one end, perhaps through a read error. The CDR3 DNA is TGTGCCAGCAGTTACTCCGTCGGAGACCCTAAAGAGGAAATTTTT. The encoded protein is CASSYSVGDPKEEIF. The V call is TRBV6-5, the J call TRBJ1-4, with unresolved D. The CDR3 spans 15 residues. CDR1 MNHEY and CDR2 SVGAGI come from the germline V gene.

Here the CDR3 DNA reads TGTGCCATCAGCCGCGACAACTCTGGAAACACCATATATTTT. Its translation: CAISRDNSGNTIYF. The genes are TRBV10-3 and TRBJ1-3; D uncertain. Germline V gives CDR1 ENHRY, CDR2 SYGVKD. This CDR3 is 14 amino acids long. V was clipped by 6 bases and J by 0 bases, with 9 bases between them.

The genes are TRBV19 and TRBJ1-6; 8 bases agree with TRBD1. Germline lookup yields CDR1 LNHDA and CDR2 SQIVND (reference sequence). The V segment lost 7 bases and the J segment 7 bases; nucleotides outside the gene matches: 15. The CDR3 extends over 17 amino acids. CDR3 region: CASNHLQGDSGNSPLHF. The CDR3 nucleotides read TGTGCCAGTAATCACTTACAGGGGGACTCAGGGAATTCACCCCTCCACTTT.

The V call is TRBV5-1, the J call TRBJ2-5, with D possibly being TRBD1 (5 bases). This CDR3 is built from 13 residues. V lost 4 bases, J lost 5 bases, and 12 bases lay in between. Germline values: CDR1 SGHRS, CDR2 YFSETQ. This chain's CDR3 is CASSTQGTETQYF. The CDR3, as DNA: TGCGCCAGCAGCACGCAGGGAACCGAGACCCAGTACTTC. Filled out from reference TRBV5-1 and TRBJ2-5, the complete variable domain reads KAGVTQTPRYLIKTRGQQVTLSCSPISGHRSVSWYQQTPGQGLQFLFEYFSETQRNKGNFPGRFSGRQFSNSRSEMNVSTLELGDSALYLCASSTQGTETQYFGPGTRLLVL.

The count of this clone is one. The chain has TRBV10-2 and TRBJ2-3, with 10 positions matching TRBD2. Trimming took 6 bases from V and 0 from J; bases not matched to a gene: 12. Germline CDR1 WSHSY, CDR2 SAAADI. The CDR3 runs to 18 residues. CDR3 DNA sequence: TGCGCCAGCAGCCTTAGCGGGGGGTCCCCCACTAGCACAGATACGCAGTATTTT. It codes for CASSLSGGSPTSTDTQYF.

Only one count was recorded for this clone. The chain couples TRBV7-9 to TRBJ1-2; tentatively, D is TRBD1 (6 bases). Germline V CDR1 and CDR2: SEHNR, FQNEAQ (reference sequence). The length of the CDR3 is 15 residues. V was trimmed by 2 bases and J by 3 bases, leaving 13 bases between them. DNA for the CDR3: TGTGCCAGCAGCTTACAATCACAGGGTGACTATGGCTACACCTTC. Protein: CASSLQSQGDYGYTF.

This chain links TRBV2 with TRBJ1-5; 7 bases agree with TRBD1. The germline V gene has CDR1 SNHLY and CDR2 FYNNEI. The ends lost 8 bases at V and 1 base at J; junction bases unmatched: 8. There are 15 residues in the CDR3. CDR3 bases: TGTGCCAGCTCCATCGGGACAGCGAGCAATCAGCCCCAGCATTTT. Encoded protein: CASSIGTASNQPQHF.

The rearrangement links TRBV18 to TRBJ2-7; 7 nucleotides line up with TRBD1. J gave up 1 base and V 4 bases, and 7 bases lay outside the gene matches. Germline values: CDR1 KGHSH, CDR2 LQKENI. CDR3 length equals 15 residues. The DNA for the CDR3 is TGTGCCAGCTCACGCTTGGACAGGCGATCCTACGAGCAGTACTTC. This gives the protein CASSRLDRRSYEQYF.

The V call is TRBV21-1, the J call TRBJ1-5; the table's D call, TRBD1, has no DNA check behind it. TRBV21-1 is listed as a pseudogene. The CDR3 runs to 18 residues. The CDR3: CASSLETYRAWSNQPQHF. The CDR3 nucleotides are TGTGCCAGCAGCTTAGAGACCTACAGGGCATGGAGCAATCAGCCCCAGCATTTT.

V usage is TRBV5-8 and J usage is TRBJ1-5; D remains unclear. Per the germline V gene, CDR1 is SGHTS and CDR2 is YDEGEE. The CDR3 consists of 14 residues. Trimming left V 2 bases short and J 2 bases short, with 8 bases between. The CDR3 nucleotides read TGTGCCAGCAGCTTATGGGAGGGCAATCAGCCCCAGCATTTT. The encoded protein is CASSLWEGNQPQHF.